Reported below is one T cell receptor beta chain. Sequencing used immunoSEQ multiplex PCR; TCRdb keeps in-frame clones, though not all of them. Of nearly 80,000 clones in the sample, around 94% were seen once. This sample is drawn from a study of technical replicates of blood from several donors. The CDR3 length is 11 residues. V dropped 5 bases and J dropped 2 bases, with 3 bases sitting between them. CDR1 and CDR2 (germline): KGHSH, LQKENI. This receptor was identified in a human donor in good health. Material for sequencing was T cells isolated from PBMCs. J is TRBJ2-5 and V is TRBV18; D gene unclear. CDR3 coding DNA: TGTGCCAGCTCATCTCAAGAGACCCAGTACTTC. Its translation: CASSSQETQYF.